This T cell receptor beta chain was identified in a study of blood T cell repertoires in COVID-19 (dated by TCRdb to 2018 to 2020). As for the study more broadly: Samples from collaborators originated in the United States, Italy and Spain and spanned both the acute and convalescent phases of COVID-19. The material from the prospective study consisted of cDNA or gDNA derived from T cells, B-cell-depleted T cells, or PBMCs. Subjects who had been exposed to COVID-19, were actively infected with it, or had recovered from it provided the deeply sampled blood TCRbeta repertoires that made up the dataset. The repertoires were released in a freely available public database intended as a resource for research on the immune response to SARS-CoV-2. The samples were drawn from the first 160 participants of the ongoing ImmuneRACE study and from some 1,300 subjects provided by 6 global collaborators. Nearly every sample came with metadata listing a de-identified subject ID, COVID-19 status, age in years and sex. HLA class I and class II types, where available, came from metadata supplied by the sample provider rather than from assay-based typing. Overall study results and their limits: The amount of clinical and demographic metadata varied by source and participant and was provided uncurated.

A word on this clone: Its antigen has not been determined. The sample holds no much larger clone one base away, and base qualities are not on file.

TCRbeta CDR3 regions were amplified from genomic DNA by means of the immunoSEQ Assay, a bias-controlled multiplex PCR. In the source study's methods: Within the assay, amplification of reference gene primers was used to estimate how many nucleated cells each sample contained. To quantify the absolute abundance of each unique TCRbeta CDR3 rearrangement, sequence reads were collapsed and filtered. For each sample, productive Simpson clonality was calculated as the square root of Simpson's diversity index over productive rearrangements. Imported from immuneACCESS, the table was reduced by TCRdb to in-frame sequences with V and J called. These copies leave out some clones; in studies compared against another copy, an unresolved V gene accounts for under half, and the cause of the remainder is not known. V and J calls plus clone size are reproduced from that table; the DNA served to infer D and trimming. This sample is represented by about 240,000 clones; roughly 89% of them were singletons. Under 5% of the sample is in the top ten clones.

V lost 5 bases and J lost 1 base; the stretch between them is 11 bases long. The germline V gene (reference sequence) specifies SEHNR as CDR1 and FQNEAQ as CDR2. From cysteine to phenylalanine, the CDR3 is 14 amino acids long. CDR3 DNA is the only sequence kept; it has 42 bases, read in frame from the first base. Participants in the prospective study were aged 18 to 89 years, lived in 20 to 25 United States geographic areas, and enrolled through a virtual design. In the prospective study, cohorts were assigned on the basis of participant-reported clinical history obtained from a screening survey and a study questionnaire. Recovered participants in ImmuneRACE Cohort 3 were defined by two consecutive negative NP/OP PCR tests, clearance by a healthcare professional, or resolution of symptoms. In the prospective study, mobile phlebotomists collected whole blood, serum and a nasopharyngeal or oropharyngeal swab from each participant. Prospective study participants could optionally give additional blood draws and questionnaires over an approximately 2-month period. Blood samples from the prospective study were shipped frozen or at room temperature prior to DNA extraction.

Sequenced input: PBMCs or T cells enriched from blood (not recorded which). The TCR originated in a woman aged 25 to 39 who had recovered from COVID-19. Rearrangement joined TRBV7-9 to TRBJ1-1; possibly the D gene is TRBD1, per 6 matching bases. The CDR3 amino acid sequence is: CASSTRTANTEAFF. The nucleotides read TGTGCCAGCAGCACACGGACAGCGAACACTGAAGCTTTCTTT.